A single sample is the source of the 10 T cell receptor beta chains below, sequenced in a study of blood T cell repertoires in COVID-19. Clones were sequenced by immunoSEQ multiplex PCR, and TCRdb holds only the in-frame ones, with some missing. The table lists about 140,000 clones, 80% to 85% of them singletons, with around 9% in the top ten. The sequencing sample was made of peripheral blood. The receptors were sampled from a man between 25 and 39 years old with COVID-19, enrolled during active disease.

The gene calls are TRBV6-5 and TRBJ2-7, with 11 bases lining up with TRBD1. This CDR3 has 14 residues. After removal of 7 bases from V and 4 bases from J, the junction contained 6 bases not matched to a gene. The germline CDR1 and CDR2 sequences are MNHEY and SVGAGI. CDR3 amino acids: CASNRDRGTYEQYF. The CDR3 DNA follows: TGTGCCAGCAACCGGGACAGGGGGACGTACGAGCAGTACTTC.

This CDR3 reads CASSPWTDNTGELFF. For the CDR3, the DNA is TGTGCCAGCAGTCCGTGGACAGACAACACCGGGGAGCTGTTTTTT. The chain has TRBV28 and TRBJ2-2; weak D call: TRBD1 (6 bases). The CDR3 totals 15 residues. The V end lost 5 bases, the J end lost 2 bases, and 12 bases lay between the germline ends. Germline loops: CDR1 MDHEN, CDR2 SYDVKM.

J is TRBJ2-7 and V is TRBV7-2, with 8 bases matching TRBD1. CDR3 length equals 12 residues. Unmatched junction bases numbered 2, after V lost 3 bases and J lost 7 bases. CDR1 is SGHTA and CDR2 is FQGNSA in the germline V gene. DNA for the CDR3: TGTGCCAGCAGCTTCAGGGGGCTTGAGCAGTACTTC. This codes for CASSFRGLEQYF. Based on the CDR3 plus reference TRBV7-2 and TRBJ2-7, the full variable domain is GAGVSQSPSNKVTEKGKDVELRCDPISGHTALYWYRQSLGQGLEFLIYFQGNSAPDKSGLPSDRFSAERTGGSVSTLTIQRTQQEDSAVYLCASSFRGLEQYFGPGTRLTVT.

V is TRBV6-6 and J is TRBJ1-4; no definite D call. Germline CDR1 and CDR2: MNHNY and SVGAGI (reference sequence). The V and J ends lost 6 bases and 8 bases respectively, with 16 bases between them. CDR3 length: 14 amino acids. CDR3: CASRVDRGGEKLFF. The CDR3 nucleotides read TGTGCCAGCAGGGTGGATCGGGGAGGGGAAAAACTGTTTTTT.

V usage is TRBV2 and J usage is TRBJ2-4; D gene unclear. This CDR3 comprises 16 residues. V gave up 6 bases and J gave up 0 bases, with 15 bases separating them. Germline-derived CDR1 and CDR2 are SNHLY and FYNNEI. CDR3 residues: CASRQTSSLAKNIQYF. The CDR3 region has the DNA TGTGCCAGCAGACAAACATCTTCCCTAGCCAAAAACATTCAGTACTTC.

This rearrangement joins TRBV24-1 to TRBJ2-2; 9 nucleotides match TRBD2. Germline V gene sequence: CDR1 KGHDR, CDR2 SFDVKD. There are 17 residues in the CDR3. With 1 base clipped from V and 1 base from J, the junction kept 3 bases outside the gene matches. The CDR3 coding sequence is TGTGCCACCAGTGATTTTGTGACTAGCGGGAACACCGGGGAGCTGTTTTTT. Protein: CATSDFVTSGNTGELFF.

The chain combines TRBV7-9 with TRBJ1-2, with D possibly TRBD1 on 5 matching bases. CDR3 size: 13 residues. V dropped 3 bases and J dropped 10 bases, with 15 bases sitting between them. Germline CDR1 is SEHNR and CDR2 is FQNEAQ (reference sequence). The CDR3 nucleotides are TGTGCCAGCAGCTTGCCCGCACAGGTACTCTACACCTTC. Translated: CASSLPAQVLYTF. The full variable domain, completed using reference TRBV7-9 and TRBJ1-2, is DTGVSQNPRHKITKRGQNVTFRCDPISEHNRLYWYRQTLGQGPEFLTYFQNEAQLEKSRLLSDRFSAERPKGSFSTLEIQRTEQGDSAMYLCASSLPAQVLYTFGSGTRLTVV.

In nucleotides, the CDR3 is TGTGCCAGCAGCCTGACTCGATACAATGAGCAGTTCTTC. Amino acids: CASSLTRYNEQFF. The chain has TRBV12-3 or TRBV12-4 and TRBJ2-1; D not resolved. CDR3 length: 13 residues. V lost 6 bases and J 4 bases, leaving 10 bases between the germline ends.

This chain uses TRBV11-1 with TRBJ2-1; 8 nucleotides line up with TRBD2. The CDR3 totals 15 residues. Germline V lookup: CDR1 SGHAT, CDR2 FQDESV (reference sequence). V gave up 1 base and J gave up 4 bases; unmatched junction bases: 3. The CDR3 DNA reads TGTGCCAGCAGCTTAGGCGGGAGGCCATACAATGAGCAGTTCTTC. Translated: CASSLGGRPYNEQFF.

A single count supports this clone. The V gene is TRBV6-6, the J gene TRBJ1-2; 7 positions match TRBD1. Losses at the gene ends were 2 bases for V and 4 bases for J; bases not matched to a gene: 10. This CDR3 is built from 16 residues. Germline CDR1 is MNHNY and CDR2 is SVGAGI (reference sequence). The CDR3 nucleotides read TGTGCCAGCAGTTACCGGGGACAGTCCTTCGGCTATGGCTACACCTTC. Its protein is CASSYRGQSFGYGYTF.